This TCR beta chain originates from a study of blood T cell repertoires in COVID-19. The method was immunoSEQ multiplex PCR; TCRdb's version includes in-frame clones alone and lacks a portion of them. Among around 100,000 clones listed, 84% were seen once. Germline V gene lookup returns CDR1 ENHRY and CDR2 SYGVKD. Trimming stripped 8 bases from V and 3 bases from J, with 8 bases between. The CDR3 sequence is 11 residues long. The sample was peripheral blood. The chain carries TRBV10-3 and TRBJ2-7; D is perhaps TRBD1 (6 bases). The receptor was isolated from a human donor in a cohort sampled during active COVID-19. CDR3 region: CAIRQDYEQYF. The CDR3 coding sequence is TGTGCCATCCGACAGGACTACGAGCAGTACTTC.